The entry below gives a single TCR beta chain sequence along with its context. The target of this receptor is not known. Nothing much larger sits one base from this clone, and base qualities are not available. Whole blood was collected in K2EDTA tubes by collaborating institutions according to the institutions' own protocols. For TCRbeta analysis, collaborators shipped samples as frozen whole blood, isolated PBMCs, or DNA extracted from either of those sample types. This specimen belongs to a study of blood T cell repertoires in COVID-19 (dated by TCRdb to 2018 to 2021). About the study as a whole: The collaborator samples originated in the United States, Italy and Spain and spanned the acute and convalescent phases of COVID-19. Samples were obtained from the ongoing ImmuneRACE study (first 160 participants) and from over 1,000 subjects provided by 6 global collaborators. Where HLA class I and class II types were available, the types were taken from metadata supplied by the sample provider, not from assay-based typing. The repertoires were released in a freely available public database intended as a resource for research on the immune response to SARS-CoV-2. Subjects who had been exposed to COVID-19, were actively infected with it, or had recovered from it provided the deeply sampled blood TCRbeta repertoires that made up the dataset. The material from the prospective study consisted of cDNA or gDNA derived from T cells, B-cell-depleted T cells, or PBMCs. Nearly every sample came with metadata listing a de-identified subject ID, COVID-19 status, age in years and sex.

Overall study outcomes, separate from this receptor: Clinical and demographic metadata were provided uncurated, with the amount varying by source and participant.

TCRbeta CDR3 regions were amplified from genomic DNA using the immunoSEQ Assay, a bias-controlled multiplex PCR. The paper's data handling went like this. The number of nucleated cells in each sample was estimated by amplification of reference gene primers within the assay. Sequence reads were collapsed and filtered to measure the absolute abundance of every unique TCRbeta CDR3 rearrangement. For each sample, productive Simpson clonality was calculated by taking the square root of Simpson's diversity index across productive rearrangements. This immuneACCESS table, as held by TCRdb, lists in-frame sequences with V and J called but not all clones. Of the missing ones, under half trace to an unresolved V gene in checked studies; the others have no known cause. V, J and clone size are those of that table, while D and trimming were read from the DNA. Within this sample are about 81,000 clones, with roughly four fifths of them counted one time only. The biggest ten clones account for 10% to 15% of the sample.

The junction shows trimming of 5 bases on V and 1 base on J, plus 15 bases between the germline ends. CDR1 and CDR2 are drawn from the germline V gene (reference sequence): LNHNV, YYDKDF. CDR3 length: 16 amino acids, cysteine to phenylalanine. Only the CDR3 DNA stays, 48 bases, in frame from base 1. The chain is assembled from TRBV15 and TRBJ2-1; TRBD2 is perhaps the D gene, given 7 matching bases. This receptor was identified in a human donor in a cohort sampled during active COVID-19. The material sequenced was peripheral blood. The CDR3 protein sequence reads: CATSPRGGGSYNEQFF. The DNA reads TGTGCCACCAGCCCGAGGGGGGGTGGGTCCTACAATGAGCAGTTCTTC.